The TCR beta chain described here comes from a study of cytomegalovirus exposure and HLA in healthy donors (dated by TCRdb to 2016 to 2017). In terms of the full investigation: In an earlier analysis of roughly 500 of the donors, 276 Gb of sequence data and 120 million or so unique TCR beta sequences from 180 million or so T cells were reported. An early release that covered fewer than 800 HLA-typed donors contained about 300 gigabases of sequencing data and around 85 million unique TCR sequences. The genetic ancestry cluster associated with self-reported Caucasian donors included about four fifths of the approximately 400 genotyped donors. The study was designed to test whether signatures of past pathogen exposure could be identified by cataloging public T cell receptors. The T cell repertoires of under 750 subjects were profiled by immunosequencing and related to cytomegalovirus serostatus. Besides the first cohort of roughly 640 subjects, a separate validation cohort made up of some 110 different subjects was used. High-throughput TCR immunosequencing, statistical association of individual TCRs with disease status, and machine learning were combined to predict cytomegalovirus infection status. A later analysis re-examined previously published TCR beta repertoires from roughly 720 donors and added high-resolution HLA genotyping to investigate patterns of TCR occurrence. Rather than using new phenotypic data, the later analysis identified candidate immune exposures from TCR beta sequences and from how often those sequences occurred across donors. In an earlier analysis of 500 to 650 of the donors, high-throughput TCR beta sequencing was used to judge whether each TCR beta V gene segment behaved as functional or pseudogenic. Donor age, sex, ethnicity and CMV serostatus were compiled alongside the repertoire data. Genome-wide SNP genotypes for about 55% of the 666 donors were used in a later genetic analysis, which treated that subset as a discovery cohort. Every discovery cohort repertoire had been produced on one sequencing platform. Class I and class II HLA loci were covered by the typing at four-digit resolution. Typing coverage differed by locus: A, B, C, DRB1 and DQB1 were typed in about 620-630 donors, DQA1 in roughly 510, DPA1 in around 580, and DPB1 in around 440. About 5 DR-DQ haplotypes were handled as single units for association and clustering, since linkage in the cohort was strong. Among about 410 genotyped donors of the cohort, an average of around 250,000 unique TCR beta nucleotide sequences was sequenced per donor, of which about 18% were non-productive. General study outcomes and caveats: A later genetic analysis reported fewer N-insertions in productive TCRs among donors in an Asian-associated ancestry cluster than the roughly 700-donor mean. According to the authors, the approach could potentially be generalized to other disease states and immunological phenotypes. HLA typing was unavailable for some donors at each locus, so association tests used only the typed subset. Correlated functional status among segregating V segments might be attributable to linkage disequilibrium, but an unknown experimental factor could not be ruled out. Immune exposure information for the cohort was limited to CMV serostatus. In a later analysis, the rate of TCR association differed among HLA loci, with DRB1 alleles having the most associated TCRs and HLA-C alleles having the fewest. When HLA alleles, especially DR and DQ, strongly co-occurred, attributing TCR associations to individual alleles was difficult. Some 15 rarely observed V segments, including chromosome 9 orphons, were excluded from the earlier analysis of several hundred of the donors because counts were too low. Most TCR sequences were observed very rarely across donors, whereas some public TCRs were present in many individuals. The study gave a list of some 150 TCR beta chains associated with cytomegalovirus. A group of highly shared sequence variants was considered likely to be a technical artifact of the sequencing pipeline. In vitro tests confirmed that a few of the cytomegalovirus-associated TCR beta chains recognize cytomegalovirus antigens. Presence/absence analyses assumed roughly uniform sequencing depth across donors, an assumption that may not hold. A further reported finding was that TCR beta sequences accurately predicted the HLA-A and HLA-B alleles for most subjects in the first cohort. This cohort had only TCR beta chains sequenced, and the lack of alpha or paired-chain data limited which features could be detected. Some IMGT-functional V segments, including TRBV6-2 and TRBV6-3, could not be told apart with the 87-base-pair reads, so those segments were excluded. An association between a missense DCLRE1C variant and V-gene and J-gene trimming of TCR beta chains was found in a later genetic analysis and replicated in an independent cohort. In a later analysis, around 15,000 TCR beta sequences were associated with specific HLA alleles at a false discovery rate of 0.05. The classifier was reported to diagnose cytomegalovirus status with high specificity and sensitivity in both the original cohort and the validation cohort. In a later analysis, most CMV-associated TCR beta chains were found to appear HLA-restricted, with HLA associations seemingly driven largely by CMV exposure. In a later analysis, several top co-occurrence clusters were reported to appear linked to parvovirus B19, influenza, CMV and Epstein-Barr virus. In an earlier analysis of 450 to 750 of the donors, most TCR beta V segments appeared in productive rearrangements about 87% or about 30% of the time, broadly matching IMGT annotations. Compared with equally common non-associated chains, HLA-associated TCR beta chains in a later analysis were more clonally expanded and had lower generation probabilities.

Libraries were built with the immunoSEQ multiplex PCR assay. For the multiplex PCR, a mixture combining 60 forward primers for TCR Vbeta segments and 13 reverse primers for TCR Jbeta segments was used. A multiplex PCR assay on genomic DNA amplified the CDR3 region of rearranged TCR beta genes. The Illumina HiSeq System was used to sequence the amplified TCR beta libraries as 87-base-pair reads. The authors' analysis ran thus. A later analysis tallied roughly 80 million unique TCR beta chains across the 666 repertoires, and approximately 9.9 million of those chains were shared by two or more donors. A nearest-neighbor algorithm error-corrected the raw reads and collapsed the reads into unique sequences, merging closely related sequences to remove PCR and sequencing errors. V, D and J gene segments were assigned by aligning CDR3 sequences to IMGT reference sequences. For a sequence to be retained, a match of at least six nucleotides was required to both a V gene segment and a J gene segment. Rearrangements were classified as productive when the CDR3 lacked stop codons and remained in frame with V and J, and all other rearrangements were classified as non-productive. CDR3 was defined according to IMGT convention as the region running from the second conserved V-encoded cysteine to the conserved J-encoded phenylalanine. The earlier analysis of approximately 500 of the donors excluded sequences that lacked an unambiguous match to a single V gene segment. An earlier analysis of under 750 of the donors called V segments functional above 56.7% productive rearrangements and segregating when the between-donor standard deviation exceeded 5%. A statistical classification framework was built for diagnosing cytomegalovirus status from the catalog of TCR beta chain sequences. In a later analysis, V and J genes were assigned by comparing TCR nucleotide sequences against IMGT/GENE-DB human TR gene sequences. The TCRdist pipeline was used in a later analysis to assign CDR3 sequences and most-parsimonious VDJ recombination scenarios. In a later analysis, each TCR beta chain was defined by its CDR3 amino acid sequence together with its V-gene family, and reads without a unique V-gene family were excluded. A later analysis removed several hundred highly shared, low-generation-probability nucleotide sequences to deal with suspected cross-contamination and a sequencing artifact. In a later analysis, a clonal expansion index was calculated for each public chain from normalized within-repertoire ranks of inferred template counts. Generation probabilities in a later analysis came from a VDJ recombination model fitted to out-of-frame rearrangements, and those results were checked against IGoR. In a later analysis, TCR-TCR, TCR-HLA and TCR-CMV co-occurrence was scored with hypergeometric tests, and a repertoire-size bias correction was applied to TCR pairs. To estimate false discovery rates, a later analysis permuted the HLA or CMV assignments 20 times. In a later analysis, co-occurring TCRs were grouped with DBSCAN, and TCRdist sequence similarity was added when clustering was performed within HLA-allele-positive subsets. Co-occurrence clustering excluded repertoires with fewer than 30,000 or more than 120,000 public chains, plus five with anomalous nucleotide sharing. TCRdb limited this immuneACCESS table to in-frame rearrangements with V and J called. A share of clones is missing; checked studies link under half to unresolved V genes, and the rest is unexplained. The D gene and trimming were derived from the DNA, and the V and J assignments and clone size from that table. Present in this sample are about 160,000 clones, roughly 80% of which were seen just once. Roughly 1.4% of the sample belongs to the ten largest clones.

With respect to this clone: No antigen is known for it. Nothing much larger sits one base from this clone, and base qualities are not available.

The CDR3 starts with the cysteine, ends with the phenylalanine, and has 14 residues. The read is trimmed to its CDR3 DNA, 42 bases read in frame from base 1. Per the germline V gene (reference sequence), SEHNR is the CDR1 and FQNEAQ is the CDR2. The junction carries 11 bases between V and J, which are trimmed by 5 bases and 4 bases respectively. The cohort comprised several hundred healthy bone marrow donors. At the time of sampling, all cohort members were nominally healthy, though unrecorded immune exposures were likely present. The donor tested CMV seronegative and was one of the 352 seronegative cohort members. A peripheral blood sample was collected from each donor, and TCR beta sequencing was performed on peripheral blood mononuclear cells. The Qiagen DNeasy Blood Extraction Kit was used to extract genomic DNA from the blood cell samples.

The receptor's source is a woman younger than 45 in good health and CMV-seronegative. This receptor chain uses TRBV7-9 and TRBJ2-2, with the D gene uncertain. What was sequenced was PBMCs. The CDR3 reads as follows: CASSPPVSTGELFF. The sequenced DNA: TGTGCCAGCAGCCCCCCCGTTTCCACCGGGGAGCTGTTTTTT.